This passage covers 27 T cell receptor beta chains from one sample sequenced in a study of T-cell memory formation after mild COVID-19. TCRdb recomputed calls from the 5' RACE reads with MiXCR, one row per CDR3 protein. The table has some 200,000 distinct CDR3 sequences, roughly 23% seen once. The sequenced sample was PBMCs or a T cell subset sorted from them (not recorded which). The receptors originated from an adult woman who had mild COVID-19 (a few samples of this study predate the infection). Cell type and time point are not known.

CDR3 sequence reads: CASSAWGGADTEAFF. CDR3 coding DNA: TGTGCCAGCAGCGCGTGGGGGGGCGCGGACACTGAAGCTTTCTTT. The rearrangement joins TRBV6-1 to TRBJ1-1; perhaps TRBD1 as D (6 bases). Looked up from germline, CDR1 is MNHNS and CDR2 is SASEGT. CDR3 length: 15 residues. The V gene lost 6 bases and the J gene lost 3 bases, with 17 bases spanning the gap.

The chain joins TRBV4-2 to TRBJ1-1; D not resolved. V was cut by 0 bases and J by 0 bases, with 11 bases left in between. CDR3 length: 16 residues. Germline CDR1 LGHNA, CDR2 YNFKEQ. For the CDR3, the DNA is TGTGCCAGCAGCCAAGAATTTCCCGGTCTGAACACTGAAGCTTTCTTT. Amino acid sequence: CASSQEFPGLNTEAFF.

Only a few counts were recorded for this clonotype. The chain carries TRBV7-7 and TRBJ2-5; D gene unclear. The ends were cut back, 2 bases at V and 0 bases at J, with 1 base in the middle. CDR3 length equals 12 residues. Germline V gene lookup returns CDR1 SSHAT and CDR2 FNYEAQ (reference sequence). The CDR3 sequence is CASSLNQETQYF. The CDR3 DNA follows: TGTGCCAGCAGCTTAAACCAAGAGACCCAGTACTTC.

This clonotype has a handful of counts. The gene calls are TRBV4-1 and TRBJ2-5, with D tentatively TRBD1 or TRBD2 (6 bases each). Trimming left V 4 bases short and J 7 bases short, with 13 bases between. CDR1 MGHRA and CDR2 YSYEKL come from the germline V gene. The CDR3 spans 13 residues. The CDR3 sequence is CASSLRQEGTQYF. The DNA for the CDR3 is TGCGCCAGCAGCCTTCGACAGGAGGGGACCCAGTACTTC.

The chain is built from TRBV5-6 and TRBJ2-6; 8 bases map to TRBD2. Germline values: CDR1 SGHDT, CDR2 YYEEEE. The length of the CDR3 is 18 residues. V trimming: 3 bases; J trimming: 1 base; junction bases outside the gene matches: 9. The CDR3 here is CASSSGGVSLSGANVLTF. The DNA for the CDR3 is TGTGCCAGCAGCTCCGGGGGGGTCTCCCTTTCTGGGGCCAACGTCCTGACTTTC.

The J gene is TRBJ2-7, the V gene TRBV27; D gene unclear. CDR3 size: 14 residues. With 5 bases removed from V and 2 bases from J, the gap between germline ends came to 13 bases. Germline CDR1 is MNHEY and CDR2 is SMNVEV (reference sequence). The CDR3 region is CASSRAAAPYEQYF. The CDR3 DNA sequence: TGTGCCAGCAGTCGGGCGGCCGCCCCCTACGAGCAGTACTTC.

The chain employs TRBV7-9 and TRBJ2-7; 10 positions agree with TRBD1. The CDR3 spans 17 residues. Unmatched junction bases numbered 10, after V lost 0 bases and J lost 5 bases. Germline CDR1 reads SEHNR; CDR2 reads FQNEAQ (reference sequence). Here the CDR3 DNA reads TGTGCCAGCAGCTTAGCGGTAGGGGACAGGGGAATGGACGAGCAGTACTTC. Protein: CASSLAVGDRGMDEQYF. The full variable domain, completed using reference TRBV7-9 and TRBJ2-7, is DTGVSQNPRHKITKRGQNVTFRCDPISEHNRLYWYRQTLGQGPEFLTYFQNEAQLEKSRLLSDRFSAERPKGSFSTLEIQRTEQGDSAMYLCASSLAVGDRGMDEQYFGPGTRLTVT.

This clonotype has more than one count but fewer than ten. The chain has TRBV15 and TRBJ2-5; D not resolved. CDR3 length equals 15 residues. The V gene's germline CDR1 is LNHNV and CDR2 YYDKDF (reference sequence). The ends were cut back, 5 bases at V and 5 bases at J, with 18 bases in the middle. CDR3 bases: TGTGCCACCAGCCGACCGGGCCCCGACGGGGAGACCCAGTACTTC. Its protein product is CATSRPGPDGETQYF.

The chain combines TRBV7-2 with TRBJ2-7; no reliable D call. Germline-derived CDR1 and CDR2 are SGHTA and FQGNSA. CDR3 length equals 14 residues. Trimming removed 4 bases at V and 4 bases at J, with 14 bases between. The CDR3 bases are TGTGCCAGCAGCTCCGGCTTGGACGGTTACGAGCAGTACTTC. This gives the protein CASSSGLDGYEQYF.

The J gene is TRBJ2-7, the V gene TRBV12-3 or TRBV12-4; D remains ambiguous. The CDR3 has 14 residues. Trimming pared 5 bases from V and 2 bases from J, leaving 13 bases between. Here the CDR3 DNA reads TGTGCCAGCAGTCCCCCGCCTCATCCCTACGAGCAGTACTTC. It is translated as CASSPPPHPYEQYF.

This clonotype occurred a few times. The J gene is TRBJ2-1, the V gene TRBV18; 11 positions agree with TRBD1. The V segment lost 5 bases and the J segment 7 bases; nucleotides outside the gene matches: 7. CDR1 and CDR2 from the germline V gene are KGHSH and LQKENI. The CDR3 runs to 15 residues. The CDR3 DNA sequence: TGTGCCAGCTCAGACGGACAGGGGGCCTGGAATGAGCAGTTCTTC. Encoded protein: CASSDGQGAWNEQFF. Together with reference TRBV18 and TRBJ2-1, the CDR3 gives the full variable domain: NAGVMQNPRHLVRRRGQEARLRCSPMKGHSHVYWYRQLPEEGLKFMVYLQKENIIDESGMPKERFSAEFPKEGPSILRIQQVVRGDSAAYFCASSDGQGAWNEQFFGPGTRLTVL.

This clonotype turned up a few times. The chain links TRBV12-3 or TRBV12-4 to TRBJ1-1; the match to TRBD1 covers 11 bases. Losses at the gene ends were 6 bases for V and 3 bases for J; bases not matched to a gene: 6. The CDR3 length is 15 residues. CDR3 in amino acids: CASRILGQGDTEAFF. The CDR3 DNA reads as TGTGCCAGCAGGATCCTGGGACAGGGGGACACTGAAGCTTTCTTT.

The CDR3 spells CAERQGNTGELFF. Written as DNA, the CDR3 is TGCGCCGAACGGCAGGGGAACACCGGGGAGCTGTTTTTT. V and J are TRBV5-1 and TRBJ2-2; D possibly corresponds to TRBD1 (5 bases). The CDR3 sequence is 13 residues long. V was pared by 10 bases and J by 1 base, with 11 bases between. In germline, CDR1 is SGHRS, CDR2 YFSETQ.

This clonotype was seen more than once but under ten times. The chain links TRBV7-9 to TRBJ2-5; D assignment may be TRBD1 or TRBD2 (5 bases each). The V gene's germline CDR1 is SEHNR and CDR2 FQNEAQ (reference sequence). The V and J ends lost 5 bases and 5 bases respectively, with 12 bases between them. The CDR3 runs to 13 residues. The CDR3 reads CASSPPEGETQYF. The DNA for the CDR3 is TGTGCCAGCAGCCCACCCGAGGGGGAGACCCAGTACTTC.

V usage is TRBV20-1 and J usage is TRBJ2-7; D possibly corresponds to TRBD1 (7 bases). The CDR3 is 13 amino acids. The germline gives CDR1 DFQATT, CDR2 SNEGSKA (reference sequence). V shed 5 bases and J shed 6 bases, with 17 bases lying between them. The CDR3 reads CSALRQGGGEQYF. The CDR3 DNA follows: TGCAGTGCTCTACGACAGGGAGGAGGCGAGCAGTACTTC.

This clonotype was seen a handful of times. V and J are TRBV20-1 and TRBJ2-7; D unclear. Germline V gives CDR1 DFQATT, CDR2 SNEGSKA (reference sequence). This CDR3 is built from 11 residues. V lost 6 bases and J lost 3, with 9 bases in between. CDR3 sequence reads: CSAIRGYEQYF. The CDR3 DNA follows: TGCAGTGCCATAAGAGGCTACGAGCAGTACTTC.

The genes are TRBV6-5 and TRBJ2-5; D gene uncertain. The CDR3 has 12 residues. Trimming left V 10 bases short and J 2 bases short, with 11 bases between. Germline V gives CDR1 MNHEY, CDR2 SVGAGI. DNA of the CDR3: TGTGCCATCCAGGACGCGCAAGAGACCCAGTACTTC. This sequence encodes CAIQDAQETQYF.

The rearrangement uses TRBV7-2 and TRBJ1-5; 7 positions match TRBD1. Germline trimming cut 5 bases from V and 4 bases from J; bases unmatched to any gene: 5. This CDR3 spans 14 amino acids. Germline lookup yields CDR1 SGHTA and CDR2 FQGNSA. The CDR3 sequence: CASSRTGFNQPQHF. The CDR3 region has the DNA TGTGCCAGCAGCAGGACAGGCTTTAATCAGCCCCAGCATTTT.

The chain employs TRBV2 and TRBJ2-1; possible D gene TRBD1, 6 bases. V shed 7 bases and J shed 7 bases, with 17 bases lying between them. Germline V gene data show CDR1 as SNHLY and CDR2 as FYNNEI. This CDR3 is 14 amino acids long. The CDR3 region is CASNARGLRNEQFF. For the CDR3, the DNA is TGTGCCAGCAACGCGAGGGGGTTGAGGAATGAGCAGTTCTTC. Full variable domain (outside the CDR3, taken from reference TRBV2 and TRBJ2-1): EPEVTQTPSHQVTQMGQEVILRCVPISNHLYFYWYRQILGQKVEFLVSFYNNEISEKSEIFDDQFSVERPDGSNFTLKIRSTKLEDSAMYFCASNARGLRNEQFFGPGTRLTVL.

This chain links TRBV12-3 or TRBV12-4 with TRBJ2-1; 10 positions match TRBD2. V lost 6 bases, J lost 4 bases, and 6 bases stayed unmatched. The CDR3 has 15 amino acids. Here the CDR3 reads CASRYSGRAYNEQFF. The CDR3 nucleotides are TGTGCCAGCAGATACAGCGGGAGGGCTTACAATGAGCAGTTCTTC.

This clonotype has ten or more counts. The rearrangement links TRBV2 to TRBJ2-5; D uncertain. Trimming stripped 3 bases from V and 4 bases from J, with 18 bases between. The germline V gene encodes CDR1 SNHLY and CDR2 FYNNEI. The CDR3 loop spans 16 amino acids. The CDR3 nucleotides are TGTGCCAGCAGTGAGGACCCAGGACCTGGATTAGAGACCCAGTACTTC. This translates into CASSEDPGPGLETQYF.

This clonotype has a handful of counts. This rearrangement joins TRBV25-1 to TRBJ2-3; 7 bases match TRBD2. Germline-derived CDR1 and CDR2 are MGHDK and SYGVNS. The CDR3 sequence is 15 residues long. V gave up 0 bases and J gave up 2 bases; unmatched junction bases: 2. CDR3 coding DNA: TGTGCCAGCAGTGAATATGGGGGGGACACAGATACGCAGTATTTT. It yields the protein CASSEYGGDTDTQYF.

This clonotype has a handful of counts. The chain combines TRBV6-2 or TRBV6-3 with TRBJ2-1, with 10 positions matching TRBD1. Trimming at V came to 1 base and at J to 9 bases, leaving 9 bases not matched to a gene. The CDR3 is 16 amino acids. CDR1 MNHEY and CDR2 SVGEGT come from the germline V gene. CDR3 in DNA: TGTGCCAGCAGTTACTGGTCCAGGACAGGGGGAATTGAGCAGTTCTTC. It specifies CASSYWSRTGGIEQFF.

The chain joins TRBV6-2 or TRBV6-3 to TRBJ1-1; D might be TRBD1 (5 bases). The germline CDR1 and CDR2 sequences are MNHEY and SVGEGT. The CDR3 sequence is 16 residues long. V lost 2 bases, J lost 3 bases, and 16 bases lay in between. The DNA of the CDR3 is TGTGCCAGCAGTTACACCCGAGAGGGGTTTGACACTGAAGCTTTCTTT. It specifies CASSYTREGFDTEAFF.

This clonotype was found a few times. The V and J genes are TRBV12-3 or TRBV12-4 and TRBJ2-1, with 11 nucleotides matching TRBD2. The V gene end was trimmed by 3 bases and the J gene end by 8 bases; junction bases not matched to a gene: 21. The CDR3 has 20 amino acids. This CDR3 is CASSFIPPGVAGGPWDEQFF. CDR3 nucleotide sequence: TGTGCCAGCAGTTTTATTCCCCCCGGGGTAGCGGGGGGGCCATGGGATGAGCAGTTCTTC.

This clonotype was seen repeatedly, ten times or more. The chain combines TRBV30 with TRBJ2-7; TRBD1 might be the D (6 bases). The CDR3 length is 16 residues. Germline V gene lookup returns CDR1 GTSNPN and CDR2 SVGIG (reference sequence). V lost 2 bases to trimming and J lost 2 bases, with 19 bases between them. The CDR3 reads CAWSPQTGYSTYEQYF. The CDR3 coding sequence is TGTGCCTGGAGTCCTCAGACAGGTTATTCCACCTACGAGCAGTACTTC. Variable domain in full (rest from reference TRBV30 and TRBJ2-7): SQTIHQWPATLVQPVGSPLSLECTVEGTSNPNLYWYRQAAGRGLQLLFYSVGIGQISSEVPQNLSASRPQDRQFILSSKKLLLSDSGFYLCAWSPQTGYSTYEQYFGPGTRLTVT.

The sample holds a few counts of this clonotype. The gene calls are TRBV6-6 and TRBJ1-1; no firm D call. Deletions cut 5 bases from V and 6 bases from J, with 10 bases between. Germline CDR1 reads MNHNY; CDR2 reads SVGAGI (reference sequence). This CDR3 comprises 12 residues. The CDR3 loop reads CASSHTGSEAFF. The CDR3 nucleotides are TGTGCCAGCAGTCACACGGGATCTGAAGCTTTCTTT.